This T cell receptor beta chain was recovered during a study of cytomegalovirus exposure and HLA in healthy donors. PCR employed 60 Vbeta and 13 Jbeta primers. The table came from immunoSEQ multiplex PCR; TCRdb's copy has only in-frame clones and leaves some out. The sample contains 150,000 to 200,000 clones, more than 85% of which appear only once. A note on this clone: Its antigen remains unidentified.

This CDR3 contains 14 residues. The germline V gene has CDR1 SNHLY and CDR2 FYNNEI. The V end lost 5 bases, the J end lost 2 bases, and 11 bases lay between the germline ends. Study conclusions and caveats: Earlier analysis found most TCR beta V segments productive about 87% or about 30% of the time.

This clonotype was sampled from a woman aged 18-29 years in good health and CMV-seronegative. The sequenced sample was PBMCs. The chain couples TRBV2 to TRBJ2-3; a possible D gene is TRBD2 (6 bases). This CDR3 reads CASSSGLPTDTQYF. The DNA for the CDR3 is TGTGCCAGCAGTTCGGGACTTCCCACAGATACGCAGTATTTT.